Listed here are 30 T cell receptor beta chains from one sample, sequenced in a study of CD8+CD57+ T cells in acquired aplastic anemia. TCR beta VDJ and CDR3 profiling used genomic DNA as template. MiXCR was run by TCRdb on the reads, yielding one entry per CDR3 protein. The table includes roughly 190,000 distinct CDR3 sequences, around 45% detected once. Patients chosen for sequencing had shown CD8+CD57+ cell expansion by flow cytometry. Input material: sorted CD4+, CD8+, or CD8+CD57+ T cells (not recorded which) from PBMCs. The receptors stem from a human donor with aplastic anemia.

This clonotype has just a few counts. The DNA of the CDR3 is TGCAGTGCTAGAGTGCAGGCAGGGACAAGGTCTCGAAATTCACCCCTCCACTTT. Translation: CSARVQAGTRSRNSPLHF. The V gene is TRBV20-1, the J gene TRBJ1-6, with D possibly being TRBD1 (6 bases). The CDR3 runs to 18 residues. Germline assignment: CDR1 DFQATT and CDR2 SNEGSKA (reference sequence). V was cut by 1 base and J by 7 bases, with 23 bases left in between.

This clonotype was picked up many times. The V call is TRBV25-1, the J call TRBJ1-1; a weak D match, TRBD1 (5 bases). Germline V gene sequence: CDR1 MGHDK, CDR2 SYGVNS. The CDR3 loop spans 13 amino acids. Trimming took off 5 bases at V and 1 base at J, with 8 bases between the two ends. The CDR3 DNA is TGTGCCAGCAGTTACAGGAGGAACACTGAAGCTTTCTTT. It yields the protein CASSYRRNTEAFF.

As to this clonotype: Because the CDR3 is missing its conserved closing phenylalanine or tryptophan, this is likely a read error. The chain has TRBV7-8 and TRBJ2-3; the D gene is possibly TRBD2 (5 bases). The CDR3 loop spans 15 amino acids. With 1 base removed from V and 2 bases from J, the gap between germline ends came to 10 bases. Germline V gene lookup returns CDR1 SGHVS and CDR2 FQNEAQ. The CDR3 DNA reads as TGTGCCAGCAGCTTAGTCCGACGGGACACAGATACGCAGTATCTT. Translating it yields CASSLVRRDTDTQYL.

The chain has TRBV2 and TRBJ2-7, with 7 bases lining up with TRBD2. CDR1 and CDR2 (germline): SNHLY, FYNNEI. This CDR3 spans 13 amino acids. V lost 4 bases to trimming and J lost 5 bases; unmatched junction nucleotides: 5. CDR3 in DNA: TGTGCCAGCAGTGGCGTCGGGAGGCACGAGCAGTACTTC. Residues: CASSGVGRHEQYF.

This clonotype was recorded only once. The rearrangement uses TRBV10-1 and TRBJ1-2; maybe TRBD1 (6 bases). The CDR3 totals 13 residues. Germline-derived CDR1 and CDR2 are WNHNN and SYGVQD (reference sequence). V lost 1 base to trimming and J lost 8 bases, with 11 bases between them. CDR3 DNA: TGCGCCAGCAGTGAGTGGGGGGCCGTCGGCTACACCTTC. It is translated as CASSEWGAVGYTF.

A remark on this clonotype: A much larger clone differs from this one at a single base, so this may be a read error. The rearrangement joins TRBV7-6 to TRBJ2-2; 7 bases agree with TRBD1. CDR3 length: 15 amino acids. V shed 4 bases, J shed 0 bases, and the junction held 2 bases outside the gene matches. The germline CDR1 and CDR2 sequences are SGHVS and FNYEAQ. The CDR3 region is CASSSGQSNTGELFF. In nucleotides, the CDR3 is TGTGCCAGCAGCTCGGGACAGTCGAACACCGGGGAGCTGTTTTTT.

This clonotype was seen many times. The rearrangement joins TRBV7-3 to TRBJ2-1; either TRBD1 or TRBD2 may supply D (5 bases each). V was pared by 3 bases and J by 12 bases, with 12 bases between. CDR1 and CDR2 from the germline V gene are SGHTA and FQGTGA. The length of the CDR3 is 12 residues. The CDR3 sequence is CASSLNPGPQFF. CDR3 DNA sequence: TGTGCCAGCAGCTTGAATCCGGGACCGCAGTTCTTC.

The J gene is TRBJ2-2, the V gene TRBV7-3; a possible D gene is TRBD2 (6 bases). The CDR3 sequence is 15 residues long. Germline lookup yields CDR1 SGHTA and CDR2 FQGTGA. Trimming pared 5 bases from V and 8 bases from J, leaving 18 bases between. The CDR3 sequence is CASSENGGGFGELFF. The DNA for the CDR3 is TGTGCCAGCAGCGAAAACGGTGGAGGGTTTGGGGAGCTGTTTTTT.

This clonotype appeared many times. The chain has TRBV20-1 and TRBJ2-5; 10 nucleotides align to TRBD2. V was pared by 2 bases and J by 1 base, with 7 bases of the junction left unmatched. CDR3 length equals 16 residues. The germline V gene encodes CDR1 DFQATT and CDR2 SNEGSKA (reference sequence). In nucleotides, the CDR3 is TGCAGTGCTAGACCTAGACTAGCGGGTTTCCAAGAGACCCAGTACTTC. Its translation: CSARPRLAGFQETQYF.

This clonotype was seen repeatedly, ten times or more. This chain uses TRBV25-1 with TRBJ2-5; 9 nucleotides agree with TRBD1. Germline V gene data show CDR1 as MGHDK and CDR2 as SYGVNS. V lost 1 base and J lost 3; bases outside the gene matches: 3. CDR3 length: 15 amino acids. CDR3 in amino acids: CASSEWGQGKETQYF. CDR3 nucleotide sequence: TGTGCCAGCAGTGAATGGGGACAGGGTAAAGAGACCCAGTACTTC.

The chain couples TRBV25-1 to TRBJ1-1, with 7 nucleotides matching TRBD1. The junction had 6 bases not matched to a gene; V was cut back by 4 bases and J by 4 bases. Looked up from germline, CDR1 is MGHDK and CDR2 is SYGVNS. This CDR3 has 14 amino acids. CDR3 region: CASSVSQGGTEAFF. The CDR3 coding sequence is TGTGCCAGCAGTGTTTCCCAGGGGGGCACTGAAGCTTTCTTT.

The CDR3 loop is CSQGAYNEQFF. The CDR3 DNA reads TGCAGTCAGGGAGCCTACAATGAGCAGTTCTTC. This chain joins TRBV29-1 and TRBJ2-1, with D perhaps matching TRBD1 or TRBD2 (5 bases each). CDR3 length: 11 amino acids. The germline V gene has CDR1 SQVTM and CDR2 ANQGSEA.

The V call is TRBV10-2, the J call TRBJ2-5, with 9 bases that match TRBD1. V was clipped by 3 bases and J by 4 bases; unmatched bases: 0. Germline CDR1 reads WSHSY; CDR2 reads SAAADI. This CDR3 has 13 amino acids. The CDR3 DNA sequence: TGCGCCAGCAGTGAACAGGGGGCAGAGACCCAGTACTTC. Translated: CASSEQGAETQYF.

This clonotype occurred once. The CDR3 reads CSADDAAYNEQFF. In nucleotides, the CDR3 is TGCAGTGCGGATGACGCAGCCTACAATGAGCAGTTCTTC. The chain links TRBV20-1 to TRBJ2-1; D uncertain. Germline-derived CDR1 and CDR2 are DFQATT and SNEGSKA (reference sequence). V was pared by 6 bases and J by 2 bases, with 11 bases between. The length of the CDR3 is 13 residues.

This clonotype has more than one count but fewer than ten. This chain links TRBV3-1 with TRBJ2-1, with TRBD2 matching over 14 bases. CDR3 length equals 15 residues. The trim removed 6 bases at V and 9 bases at J, leaving 7 bases unmatched. Germline V lookup: CDR1 LGHDT, CDR2 YNNKEL (reference sequence). Here the CDR3 reads CASSSPGLAGAEQFF. DNA for the CDR3: TGTGCCAGCAGTTCCCCGGGACTAGCGGGAGCTGAGCAGTTCTTC.

The chain combines TRBV6-6 with TRBJ1-4; 7 bases line up with TRBD1. V gave up 6 bases and J gave up 8 bases; unmatched junction bases: 0. In germline, CDR1 is MNHNY, CDR2 SVGAGI (reference sequence). This CDR3 is built from 11 residues. CDR3: CASRGQEKLFF. The CDR3 DNA is TGTGCCAGCAGGGGACAGGAAAAACTGTTTTTT.

Many counts were recorded for this clonotype. The chain combines TRBV19 with TRBJ1-2; D remains ambiguous. CDR1 is LNHDA and CDR2 is SQIVND in the germline V gene (reference sequence). This CDR3 region has 11 residues. Trimming cost V 5 bases and J 7 bases, with 8 bases left between them. CDR3 amino acids: CASSGRSGYTF. The CDR3 coding sequence is TGTGCCAGTAGTGGGCGGTCTGGCTACACCTTC.

The chain combines TRBV10-3 with TRBJ2-7; D uncertain. Trimming cost V 7 bases and J 4 bases, with 14 bases left between them. The CDR3 spans 13 residues. CDR1 is ENHRY and CDR2 is SYGVKD in the germline V gene. The CDR3 DNA follows: TGTGCCATCATGACTTCCCACACTTACGAGCAGTACTTC. Its protein is CAIMTSHTYEQYF.

This clonotype came up many times. This sequence joins TRBV4-2 and TRBJ2-7; D remains ambiguous. Germline V gene lookup returns CDR1 LGHNA and CDR2 YNFKEQ. CDR3 length: 15 amino acids. V was cut by 4 bases and J by 0 bases, with 13 bases left in between. DNA of the CDR3: TGTGCCAGCAGCCGTGAAGCGATTTACTCCTACGAGCAGTACTTC. This encodes CASSREAIYSYEQYF.

As to this clonotype: A much larger clone sits a single nucleotide away, making a read error possible. The chain joins TRBV4-3 to TRBJ2-6; TRBD2 matches 8 bases. Germline V lookup: CDR1 LGHNA, CDR2 YSLEER. This CDR3 has 15 amino acids. CDR3 coding DNA: TGCGCCAGCAGCCCGACTAGCGCTGGGGCCAACGTCCGGACTTTC. It yields the protein CASSPTSAGANVRTF.

The J gene is TRBJ1-2, the V gene TRBV19; D not resolved. CDR3 size: 15 residues. V gave up 7 bases and J gave up 8 bases, with 23 bases separating them. The V gene's germline CDR1 is LNHDA and CDR2 SQIVND (reference sequence). Here the CDR3 reads CASKISEGRAGGYTF. DNA of the CDR3: TGTGCCAGTAAAATAAGTGAAGGTCGTGCAGGAGGCTACACCTTC.

The V call is TRBV7-3, the J call TRBJ1-1; D remains unclear. V was cut by 3 bases and J by 0 bases, with 8 bases left in between. The CDR3 extends over 14 amino acids. CDR1 and CDR2 from the germline V gene are SGHTA and FQGTGA. The CDR3 sequence: CASSFSPLNTEAFF. The DNA of the CDR3 is TGTGCCAGCAGCTTCTCTCCTCTGAACACTGAAGCTTTCTTT. The entire variable domain, with the rest obtained from reference TRBV7-3 and TRBJ1-1, is as follows: GAGVSQTPSNKVTEKGKYVELRCDPISGHTALYWYRQSLGQGPEFLIYFQGTGAADDSGLPNDRFFAVRPEGSVSTLKIQRTERGDSAVYLCASSFSPLNTEAFFGQGTRLTVV.

This clonotype was counted at least ten times. This chain links TRBV29-1 with TRBJ2-7; TRBD1 aligns across 8 bases. The CDR3 covers 13 residues. The germline gives CDR1 SQVTM, CDR2 ANQGSEA. V gave up 7 bases and J gave up 3 bases; unmatched junction bases: 8. CDR3 residues: CSATGQALYEQYF. CDR3 coding DNA: TGCAGCGCTACGGGACAGGCCCTCTACGAGCAGTACTTC.

The chain uses TRBV7-2 and TRBJ2-2, with unresolved D. This CDR3 is built from 14 residues. Germline values: CDR1 SGHTA, CDR2 FQGNSA. V was shortened by 7 bases and J by 4 bases, with 13 bases between the two germline ends. CDR3 nucleotide sequence: TGTGCCAGCACCCCTGGCAGATCCACCGGGGAGCTGTTTTTT. This codes for CASTPGRSTGELFF.

This clonotype has just a few counts. The chain is built from TRBV29-1 and TRBJ1-5; a weak D match, TRBD1 (5 bases). Trimming pared 3 bases from V and 2 bases from J, leaving 11 bases between. The CDR3 spans 14 residues. CDR1 is SQVTM and CDR2 is ANQGSEA in the germline V gene. The chain's CDR3 is CSVDEGGGNQPQHF. CDR3 DNA: TGCAGCGTTGATGAGGGAGGGGGCAATCAGCCCCAGCATTTT.

This chain links TRBV10-3 with TRBJ1-2, with D tentatively TRBD1 (5 bases). The CDR3 is 15 residues long. Germline V gives CDR1 ENHRY, CDR2 SYGVKD. Trimming took off 10 bases at V and 8 bases at J, with 26 bases between the two ends. The CDR3: CASSPWGRGGEGYTF. CDR3 DNA sequence: TGTGCCAGCAGCCCTTGGGGTCGGGGGGGGGAGGGCTACACCTTC.

The rearrangement uses TRBV29-1 and TRBJ2-7, with D tentatively TRBD1 or TRBD2 (6 bases each). V lost 2 bases and J 4 bases, leaving 18 bases between the germline ends. CDR3 length: 15 residues. Per the germline V gene, CDR1 is SQVTM and CDR2 is ANQGSEA. CDR3 in amino acids: CSVEKGGTGRYEQYF. For the CDR3, the DNA is TGCAGCGTTGAAAAGGGGGGTACAGGGAGGTACGAGCAGTACTTC.

V gene TRBV29-1 combines with J gene TRBJ1-2; 7 bases line up with TRBD1. The CDR3 has 12 amino acids. Looked up from germline, CDR1 is SQVTM and CDR2 is ANQGSEA. The J segment lost 2 bases and the V segment lost 6 bases, leaving 3 bases of the junction unmatched. The CDR3 sequence is CSVRDSNYGYTF. The CDR3 DNA is TGCAGCGTACGGGACAGCAACTATGGCTACACCTTC.

Note on this clonotype: The CDR3 end shows no conserved phenylalanine or tryptophan, and so a read error is likely. The limits of the CDR3 on the DNA are not certain, so only TCRdb's listed CDR3 is given. The chain employs TRBV10-2 and TRBJ2-1; TRBD1, the table's D call, lacks a check against the DNA. Looked up from germline, CDR1 is WSHSY and CDR2 is SAAADI. The CDR3 comprises 13 residues, both ends counted. Here the CDR3 reads CASKGGSYNEQSS.

This clonotype was seen only once. CDR3 loop: CASSDRAAYNSPLHF. Here the CDR3 DNA reads TGTGCCAGTAGTGACAGGGCCGCCTATAATTCACCCCTCCACTTT. The chain employs TRBV19 and TRBJ1-6; TRBD1 aligns across 7 bases. With V trimmed by 5 bases and J by 2 bases, 3 bases remained unmatched. CDR1 LNHDA and CDR2 SQIVND come from the germline V gene (reference sequence). This CDR3 comprises 15 residues.